The 12 T cell receptor beta chains below come from one sample, sequenced in a study of blood T cell repertoires in COVID-19. Produced via immunoSEQ multiplex PCR; TCRdb's table is partial and in-frame only. The sample lists 200,000 to 300,000 clones; about nine tenths were seen once. Sequences were obtained from peripheral blood. These receptors were obtained from a woman between 40 and 55 years old with acute or convalescent COVID-19.

The chain uses TRBV2 and TRBJ1-2, with D perhaps TRBD1 (6 bases). CDR1 and CDR2 (germline): SNHLY, FYNNEI. V lost 4 bases to trimming and J lost 4 bases, with 16 bases between them. The CDR3 covers 15 residues. The CDR3 region has the DNA TGTGCCAGCAGTGTTCAGGGGCCCTTCGGCTATGGCTACACCTTC. Translated, it gives CASSVQGPFGYGYTF.

V is TRBV29-1 and J is TRBJ1-6; 10 nucleotides match TRBD1. Germline CDR1 is SQVTM and CDR2 is ANQGSEA. This CDR3 region has 14 residues. V trimming: 6 bases; J trimming: 4 bases; junction bases outside the gene matches: 3. The CDR3 DNA is TGCAGCGTCGGGACAGGGGTTTATAATTCACCCCTCCACTTT. This sequence encodes CSVGTGVYNSPLHF.

This chain connects TRBV3-1 (or the pseudogene TRBV3-2) to TRBJ2-5, with TRBD2 matching over 7 bases. This CDR3 is 16 amino acids long. The germline V gene has CDR1 LGHDT and CDR2 YNNKEL (reference sequence). The trim removed 3 bases at V and 4 bases at J, leaving 11 bases unmatched. This CDR3 is CASSHRERGLGETQYF. The CDR3 DNA follows: TGTGCCAGCAGCCATAGGGAGCGGGGCCTAGGAGAGACCCAGTACTTC.

This chain joins TRBV5-1 and TRBJ1-5; no clear D. In germline, CDR1 is SGHRS, CDR2 YFSETQ. Trimming shortened V by 0 bases and J by 5 bases, and 12 bases separated the two germline ends. The CDR3 loop spans 15 amino acids. The CDR3 DNA reads as TGCGCCAGCAGCTTGGGCGGAGGACCCTATCAGCCCCAGCATTTT. Translation: CASSLGGGPYQPQHF.

In this sample, this clone turned up once. V gene TRBV29-1 combines with J gene TRBJ1-2; 11 positions match TRBD1. The CDR3 sequence is 13 residues long. The germline V gene has CDR1 SQVTM and CDR2 ANQGSEA. V lost 7 bases and J lost 6; bases outside the gene matches: 7. CDR3 residues: CSARTGGLHGYTF. DNA of the CDR3: TGCAGCGCCCGGACAGGGGGCCTTCATGGCTACACCTTC.

V gene TRBV15 combines with J gene TRBJ2-2; 10 bases are shared with TRBD2. Trimming removed 5 bases from V and 5 bases from J; junction bases left unmatched: 2. Per germline, CDR1 LNHNV and CDR2 YYDKDF (reference sequence). The CDR3 is 14 residues long. This CDR3 is CATSLAGGTGELFF. CDR3 sequence (DNA): TGTGCCACCAGCTTAGCGGGGGGAACCGGGGAGCTGTTTTTT.

This clone was detected once. The chain combines TRBV30 with TRBJ1-4; D may be TRBD1 (6 bases). The CDR3 has 13 residues. Looked up from germline, CDR1 is GTSNPN and CDR2 is SVGIG (reference sequence). Trimming removed 8 bases from V and 0 bases from J, with 10 bases in between. This CDR3 reads CAGGGATNEKLFF. CDR3 bases: TGTGCCGGGGGCGGTGCAACTAATGAAAAACTGTTTTTT.

This clone has just one count. This specimen includes other DNA sequences encoding the same CDR3. This chain joins TRBV27 and TRBJ1-2; 8 nucleotides match TRBD1. Germline values: CDR1 MNHEY, CDR2 SMNVEV (reference sequence). The CDR3 is made up of 14 amino acids. Trimming at V came to 5 bases and at J to 5 bases, leaving 7 bases not matched to a gene. For the CDR3, the DNA is TGTGCCAGCAGTCTCGCAGGGGGCGGTTATGGCTACACCTTC. Protein: CASSLAGGGYGYTF.

As to this clone: One end of the junction does not line up with germline, which may come from a read error. The chain uses TRBV19 and TRBJ1-5; D gene unclear. The length of the CDR3 is 13 residues. The germline V gene encodes CDR1 LNHDA and CDR2 SQIVND (reference sequence). CDR3 DNA: TGTGTCAGTACCAATGAGAACCATCAGCCCCAGCATTTT. Its protein product is CVSTNENHQPQHF.

This rearrangement joins TRBV11-2 to TRBJ1-5; possibly TRBD1 for D (6 bases). CDR1 is SGHAT and CDR2 is FQNNGV in the germline V gene. This CDR3 is built from 16 residues. Trimming pared 4 bases from V and 7 bases from J, leaving 20 bases between. The CDR3 DNA reads as TGTGCCAGCAGCTCTGGGACACATATTCTTAACCAGCCCCAGCATTTT. It specifies CASSSGTHILNQPQHF.

The chain employs TRBV5-6 and TRBJ2-7, with TRBD1 matching 8 bases. The germline V gene has CDR1 SGHDT and CDR2 YYEEEE. The CDR3 loop spans 15 amino acids. The trim removed 2 bases at V and 3 bases at J, leaving 7 bases unmatched. CDR3 bases: TGTGCCAGCAGCTTAGGCCGGGACAGGAACTACGAGCAGTACGTC. Protein: CASSLGRDRNYEQYV.

The chain recombines TRBV24-1 with TRBJ1-2; TRBD1 matches at 7 bases. V gave up 3 bases and J gave up 2 bases; unmatched junction bases: 11. CDR1 is KGHDR and CDR2 is SFDVKD in the germline V gene. The CDR3 is 17 amino acids. The CDR3, as DNA: TGTGCCACCAGTGATAAGCAACCCGGGACAGAGAACTATGGCTACACCTTC. Protein product: CATSDKQPGTENYGYTF.